This is a list of T cell receptor beta chains from one sample in a study of OX40 agonist ivuxolimab in advanced cancers. Using immunoSEQ multiplex PCR, the repertoire was profiled, and TCRdb retains in-frame clones only, with some absent. The data contain about 66,000 clones, less than 90% of them singletons. This specimen consisted of CD4+ or CD8+ T cells sorted from blood, obtained in a trial of the OX40 agonist ivuxolimab. All receptors come from an adult with an advanced solid tumor such as melanoma, head and neck, liver or kidney cancer. Each CDR3 is given with its conserved first and last residue. Fields, in order: J gene, D gene, V gene, clone size, CDR3 protein, CDR3 DNA. A D gene is named only where the DNA matches it firmly. Clone sizes are given selectively: once, few, many, or a class where the clone is expanded.

TRBJ2-7 - TRBV7-9 - CASSFTVAGDYEQYF TGTGCCAGCAGCTTTACTGTGGCAGGGGACTACGAGCAGTACTTC
TRBJ1-2 - TRBV4-3 once CASSQDLDVQALYGYTF TGCGCCAGCAGCCAAGATCTTGACGTACAGGCGCTCTATGGCTACACCTTC
TRBJ2-3 - TRBV6-5 - CASSYTGVVTDTQYF TGTGCCAGCAGTTACACGGGAGTCGTGACAGATACGCAGTATTTT
TRBJ2-3 - TRBV6-4 - CASSDSGMTTDTQYF TGTGCCAGCAGTGACTCGGGGATGACTACAGATACGCAGTATTTT
TRBJ2-1 TRBD2 TRBV12-5 - CASGPRRAGAYNEQFF TGTGCTAGTGGTCCCCGACGAGCGGGGGCCTACAATGAGCAGTTCTTC
TRBJ2-3 - TRBV7-7 - CASSLSRALDTQYF TGTGCCAGCAGCTTATCCCGGGCGCTGGATACGCAGTATTTT
TRBJ2-7 - TRBV19 - CASNPGVTRYEQYF TGTGCCAGCAACCCCGGAGTGACCCGATACGAGCAGTACTTC
TRBJ2-3 - TRBV13 - CASSLDVSGTDTQYF TGTGCCAGCAGCTTAGATGTCTCGGGCACAGATACGCAGTATTTT
TRBJ2-1 - TRBV10-3 - CAISELGSDEQFF TGTGCCATCAGTGAGTTGGGTTCCGATGAGCAGTTCTTC
TRBJ2-1 - TRBV11-2 - CASSLVGQNEQFF TGTGCCAGCAGCTTAGTGGGGCAGAATGAGCAGTTCTTC
TRBJ2-7 - TRBV7-8 - CASSRGVATYEQYF TGTGCCAGCAGCCGAGGTGTAGCCACCTACGAGCAGTACTTC
TRBJ2-5 - TRBV9 - CASSVNWGVETQYF TGTGCCAGCAGCGTAAACTGGGGGGTCGAGACCCAGTACTTC
TRBJ2-3 TRBD2 TRBV2 few CASSEMVLAGGRKDTQYF TGTGCCAGCAGTGAAATGGTCCTAGCGGGAGGACGTAAAGATACGCAGTATTTT
TRBJ2-7 - TRBV18 - CASSPQGFDYEQYF TGTGCCAGCTCACCACAGGGTTTTGACTACGAGCAGTACTTC
TRBJ2-1 TRBD1 TRBV15 - CATSRGRGIGTGYLYEQFF TGTGCCACCAGCAGAGGGAGGGGAATCGGGACAGGGTATCTTTATGAGCAGTTCTTC
TRBJ1-1 - TRBV4-2 - CASSQEDRNLNTEAFF TGTGCCAGCAGCCAAGAAGACAGGAACTTGAACACTGAAGCTTTCTTT
TRBJ1-5 TRBD1 TRBV2 - CASSYGTEHSNQPQHF TGTGCCAGCAGTTATGGGACAGAGCATAGCAATCAGCCCCAGCATTTT
TRBJ2-1 - TRBV5-4 - CASSLGADSYNEQFF TGTGCCAGCAGCTTGGGGGCGGACTCCTACAATGAGCAGTTCTTC
TRBJ2-3 - TRBV27 once CASSSLPLNLNTDTQYF TGTGCCAGCAGTTCCCTACCTTTAAACTTGAACACAGATACGCAGTATTTT
TRBJ2-4 TRBD1 TRBV7-2 - CASSLQGAGLDIQYF TGTGCCAGCAGCTTACAGGGGGCGGGATTGGACATTCAGTACTTC
TRBJ2-2 - TRBV10-3 - CAIKPTQETGELFF TGTGCCATCAAACCTACGCAGGAGACCGGGGAGCTGTTTTTT
TRBJ1-5 - TRBV6-1 - CASSESFDQPQHF TGTGCCAGCAGTGAATCTTTCGATCAGCCCCAGCATTTT
TRBJ1-4 - TRBV4-3 - CASSQDPRGEKLFF TGCGCCAGCAGCCAAGACCCCCGAGGTGAAAAACTGTTTTTT
TRBJ2-1 - TRBV5-4 - CASSQDLAGNSYNEQFF TGCGCCAGCAGCCAAGATCTGGCGGGTAACTCCTACAATGAGCAGTTCTTC
TRBJ2-5 - TRBV14 few CASSQTAYAQETQYF TGTGCCAGCAGCCAGACAGCCTACGCTCAAGAGACCCAGTACTTC
TRBJ2-3 TRBD2 TRBV19 - CASSPQRLAGGRDTQYF TGTGCCAGTAGTCCCCAGCGACTAGCGGGAGGTAGGGATACGCAGTATTTT
TRBJ2-5 - TRBV11-2 - CASSSSGTSATQYF TGTGCCAGCAGCTCCTCCGGGACCTCGGCGACCCAGTACTTC
TRBJ1-4 - TRBV27 - CASSLRTDEKLFF TGTGCCAGCAGTTTAAGGACAGATGAAAAACTGTTTTTT
TRBJ2-7 TRBD1 TRBV11-2 - CASSRDRGLGEQYF TGTGCCAGCAGCCGGGACAGGGGGCTTGGTGAGCAGTACTTC
TRBJ2-5 TRBD2 TRBV7-3 few CASSLRAGGGWETQYF TGTGCCAGCAGCTTAAGAGCGGGAGGAGGTTGGGAGACCCAGTACTTC
TRBJ2-3 TRBD1 TRBV2 - CAITTQGAPADTQYF TGTGCCATCACAACACAGGGGGCGCCTGCGGATACGCAGTATTTT
TRBJ1-3 - TRBV10-2 once CASSRTGQGNTIYF TGCGCCAGCAGTAGAACCGGACAAGGAAACACCATATATTTT
TRBJ2-3 - TRBV5-5 - CASSSGVGTDTQYF TGTGCCAGCAGCTCAGGGGTGGGCACAGATACGCAGTATTTT
TRBJ1-2 TRBD1 TRBV7-2 - CASSLAFPRGQGYTF TGTGCCAGCAGCTTAGCATTTCCCAGGGGGCAGGGCTACACCTTC
TRBJ1-3 - TRBV7-2 - CASSLAGAHVSGNTIYF TGTGCCAGCAGCTTAGCTGGCGCCCATGTCTCTGGAAACACCATATATTTT
TRBJ1-1 TRBD1 TRBV10-2 - CASSESSGQGFRAFF TGCGCCAGCAGTGAGTCTTCGGGACAGGGGTTCAGAGCTTTCTTT
TRBJ1-2 - TRBV30 - CAWSVASYGYTF TGTGCCTGGAGTGTGGCTAGCTATGGCTACACCTTC
TRBJ1-1 - TRBV9 - CASSVEGFGTEAFF TGTGCCAGCAGCGTAGAGGGCTTTGGCACTGAAGCTTTCTTT
TRBJ2-7 - TRBV4-2 few CASSQEMHFSYEQYF TGTGCCAGCAGCCAAGAAATGCACTTCTCCTACGAGCAGTACTTC
TRBJ2-7 - TRBV10-3 - CAISESTQGIYEQYF TGTGCCATCAGTGAGTCGACTCAGGGTATCTACGAGCAGTACTTC
TRBJ1-5 - TRBV2 - CASSRTAILPQPQHF TGTGCCAGCAGCCGGACAGCCATATTGCCTCAGCCCCAGCATTTT
TRBJ2-4 TRBD2 TRBV7-2 few CASSPSGRVNIQYF TGTGCCAGCAGCCCGAGCGGGAGGGTAAACATTCAGTACTTC
TRBJ1-4 TRBD1 TRBV10-3 - CAISGPGQGSEKLFF TGTGCCATCAGTGGACCGGGACAGGGCTCTGAAAAACTGTTTTTT
TRBJ1-5 TRBD1 TRBV6-5 - CASSRTGQGQPQHF TGTGCCAGCAGTCGGACAGGGCAGGGGCAGCCCCAGCATTTT
TRBJ2-2 TRBD1 TRBV7-8 - CASSLVQGDTGELFF TGTGCCAGCAGCTTAGTCCAGGGGGACACCGGGGAGCTGTTTTTT
TRBJ2-1 TRBD2 TRBV9 - CASSVGGSGSYNEQFF TGTGCCAGCAGCGTAGGGGGTAGCGGGTCTTACAATGAGCAGTTCTTC
TRBJ2-5 TRBD2 TRBV6-1 - CASNGLVETQYF TGTGCCAGCAACGGACTAGTAGAGACCCAGTACTTC
TRBJ2-2 - TRBV7-7 once CASSPGLRTNTGELFF TGTGCCAGCAGCCCTGGACTAAGGACGAACACCGGGGAGCTGTTTTTT
TRBJ1-5 - TRBV7-2 - CASMQNPNQPQHF TGTGCCAGCATGCAGAACCCTAATCAGCCCCAGCATTTT
TRBJ2-1 TRBD1 TRBV6-6 - CASRPMTGPADEQFF TGTGCCAGCAGACCAATGACAGGGCCGGCGGATGAGCAGTTCTTC
TRBJ2-4 - TRBV21-1 - CASSKVSSGGDPFIAKNIQYF TGTGCCAGCAGCAAAGTATCTAGCGGGGGCGACCCTTTCATAGCCAAAAACATTCAGTACTTC
TRBJ2-2 - TRBV7-2 once CASSLHGRNTGELFF TGTGCCAGCAGCTTACACGGGAGAAACACCGGGGAGCTGTTTTTT
TRBJ2-1 - TRBV10-3 - CAISSPRNYNEQFF TGTGCCATCTCATCCCCCCGAAATTACAATGAGCAGTTCTTC
TRBJ1-3 TRBD1 TRBV9 - CASSGRTGGLISGNTIYF TGTGCCAGCAGCGGTCGTACAGGGGGCCTAATCTCTGGAAACACCATATATTTT
TRBJ2-7 TRBD2 TRBV11-1 - CASSLGTSGSLYEQYF TGTGCCAGCAGCTTAGGGACTAGCGGGAGTCTGTACGAGCAGTACTTC
TRBJ1-6 - TRBV30 - CAWSDKGYNSPLHF TGTGCCTGGAGTGACAAGGGCTATAATTCACCCCTCCACTTT